The following is a T cell receptor beta chain sequence with its context. Its antigen is unknown. These data come from a study of post-analysis software for immune sequencing data. Study overall: Secondary progressive, relapsing-remitting and progressive-relapsing multiple sclerosis were among the included disease courses.

Broader study findings: Multiple sclerosis patients had significantly lower normalized Chao1 diversity than controls. TRBV segments more frequent in patients than in controls numbered five and included TRBV5-6, TRBV5-1 and TRBV20-1. Samples from one preparation batch, clustered by F measure, grouped strongly together.

The TCR beta cDNA libraries contained unique molecular identifiers. TCRdb re-called the PCR reads with MiXCR, one entry per CDR3 protein. The top ten hold 11% of the sample, which has 600,000 to 750,000 distinct CDR3 sequences, 59% seen once. This CDR3 spans 15 amino acids. The germline gives CDR1 SGDLS, CDR2 YYNGEE. This rearrangement joins TRBV9 to TRBJ2-4; 8 bases are shared with TRBD1. The last part of the DNA fits TRBJ2-7 better; the J call may be wrong. The material sequenced was blood. The clonotype originates from a girl aged 2 to 10 with multiple sclerosis. CDR3 loop: CASSVGTGGSYEQYF. The CDR3 coding sequence is TGTGCCAGCAGCGTAGGAACAGGGGGGAGCTACGAGCAGTACTTC.